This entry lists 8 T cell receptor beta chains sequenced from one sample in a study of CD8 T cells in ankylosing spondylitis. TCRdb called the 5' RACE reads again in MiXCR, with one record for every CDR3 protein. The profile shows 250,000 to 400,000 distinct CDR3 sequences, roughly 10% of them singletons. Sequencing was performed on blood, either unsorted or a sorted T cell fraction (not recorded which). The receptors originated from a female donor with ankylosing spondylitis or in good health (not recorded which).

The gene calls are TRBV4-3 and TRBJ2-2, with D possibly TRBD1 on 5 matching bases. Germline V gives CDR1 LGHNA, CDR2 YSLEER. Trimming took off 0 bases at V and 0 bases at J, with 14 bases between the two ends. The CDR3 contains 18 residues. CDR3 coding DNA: TGCGCCAGCAGCCAAGATATTGGCAGGGCGGCGAACACCGGGGAGCTGTTTTTT. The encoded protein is CASSQDIGRAANTGELFF.

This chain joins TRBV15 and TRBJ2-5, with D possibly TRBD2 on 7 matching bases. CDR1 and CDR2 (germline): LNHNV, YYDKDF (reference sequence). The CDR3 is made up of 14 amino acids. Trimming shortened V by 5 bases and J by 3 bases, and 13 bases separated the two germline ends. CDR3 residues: CATSPGGPEETQYF. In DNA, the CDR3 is TGTGCCACCAGCCCGGGGGGCCCCGAAGAGACCCAGTACTTC.

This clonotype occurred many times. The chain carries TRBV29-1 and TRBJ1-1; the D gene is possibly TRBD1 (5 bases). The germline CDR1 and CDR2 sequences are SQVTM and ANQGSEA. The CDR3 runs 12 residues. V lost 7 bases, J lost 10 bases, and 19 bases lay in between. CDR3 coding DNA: TGCAGCGCCCTAGGGCAGGGACGGGCAGCTTTCTTT. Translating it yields CSALGQGRAAFF.

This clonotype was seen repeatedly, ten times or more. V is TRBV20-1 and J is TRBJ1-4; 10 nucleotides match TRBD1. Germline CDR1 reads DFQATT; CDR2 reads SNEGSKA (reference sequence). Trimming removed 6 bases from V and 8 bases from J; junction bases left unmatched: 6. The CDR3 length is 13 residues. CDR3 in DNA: TGCAGTGCAACCGGGACAGGGGTCGAAAAACTGTTTTTT. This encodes CSATGTGVEKLFF.

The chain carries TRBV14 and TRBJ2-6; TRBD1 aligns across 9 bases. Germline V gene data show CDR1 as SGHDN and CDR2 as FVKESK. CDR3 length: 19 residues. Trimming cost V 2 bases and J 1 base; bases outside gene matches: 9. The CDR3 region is CASSQSDRGRWSGANVLTF. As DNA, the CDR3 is TGTGCCAGCAGCCAATCCGACAGGGGGAGGTGGTCTGGGGCCAACGTCCTGACTTTC.

The CDR3 DNA reads TGTGCCAGCAGGGAGGGGGCAGCTGCCGGGGAGCTGTTTTTT. Protein sequence: CASREGAAAGELFF. The rearrangement joins TRBV6-1 to TRBJ2-2, with a possible D match to TRBD1 (7 bases). The CDR3 spans 14 residues. CDR1 is MNHNS, CDR2 SASEGT, per germline. V shed 6 bases and J shed 6 bases, with 14 bases lying between them.

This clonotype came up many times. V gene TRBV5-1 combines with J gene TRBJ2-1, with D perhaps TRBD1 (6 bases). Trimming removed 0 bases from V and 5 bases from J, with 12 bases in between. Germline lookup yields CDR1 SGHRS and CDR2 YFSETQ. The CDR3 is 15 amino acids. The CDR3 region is CASSLVRQVNNEQFF. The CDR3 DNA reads TGCGCCAGCAGCTTGGTGCGACAGGTTAACAATGAGCAGTTCTTC.

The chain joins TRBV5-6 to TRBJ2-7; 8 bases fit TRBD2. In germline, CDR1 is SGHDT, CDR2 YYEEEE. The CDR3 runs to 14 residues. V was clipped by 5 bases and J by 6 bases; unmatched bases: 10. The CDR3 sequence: CASRRGGWVCEQYF. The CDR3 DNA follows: TGTGCCAGCAGACGGGGGGGGTGGGTCTGCGAGCAGTACTTC.